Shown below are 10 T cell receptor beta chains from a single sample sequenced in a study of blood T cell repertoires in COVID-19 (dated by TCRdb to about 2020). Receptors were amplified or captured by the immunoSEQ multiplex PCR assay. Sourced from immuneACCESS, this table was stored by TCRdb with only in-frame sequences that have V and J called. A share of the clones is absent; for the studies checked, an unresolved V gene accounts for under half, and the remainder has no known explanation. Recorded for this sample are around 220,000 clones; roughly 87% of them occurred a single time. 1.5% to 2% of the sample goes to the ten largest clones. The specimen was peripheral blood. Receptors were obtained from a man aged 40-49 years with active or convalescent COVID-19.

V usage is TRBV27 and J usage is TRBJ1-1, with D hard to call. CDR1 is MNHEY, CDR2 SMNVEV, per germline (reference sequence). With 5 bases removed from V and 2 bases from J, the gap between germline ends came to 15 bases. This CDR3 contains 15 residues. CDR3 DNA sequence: TGTGCCAGCAGTCCACCCGGTCAGGTCAACACTGAAGCTTTCTTT. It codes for CASSPPGQVNTEAFF.

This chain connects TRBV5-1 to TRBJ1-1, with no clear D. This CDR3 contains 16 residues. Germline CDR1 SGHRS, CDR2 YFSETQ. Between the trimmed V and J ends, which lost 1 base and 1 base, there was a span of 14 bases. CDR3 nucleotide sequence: TGCGCCAGCAGCTTGTTTGGAGGAGGCGGGAACACTGAAGCTTTCTTT. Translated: CASSLFGGGGNTEAFF.

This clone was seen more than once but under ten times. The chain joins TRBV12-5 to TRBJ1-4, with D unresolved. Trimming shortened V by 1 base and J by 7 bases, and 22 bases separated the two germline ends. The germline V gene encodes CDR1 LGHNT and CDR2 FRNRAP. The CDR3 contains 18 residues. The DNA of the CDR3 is TGTGCTAGTGGTTTGGGACGGGAAGAGAAAAGAGGTACTGAAAAACTGTTTTTT. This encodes CASGLGREEKRGTEKLFF.

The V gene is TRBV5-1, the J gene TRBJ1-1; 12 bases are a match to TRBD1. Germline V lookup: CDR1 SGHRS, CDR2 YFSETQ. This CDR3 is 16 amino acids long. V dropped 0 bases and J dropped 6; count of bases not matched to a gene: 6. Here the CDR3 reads CASSLDGTGGIAEAFF. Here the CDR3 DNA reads TGCGCCAGCAGCTTGGACGGGACAGGGGGCATCGCTGAAGCTTTCTTT.

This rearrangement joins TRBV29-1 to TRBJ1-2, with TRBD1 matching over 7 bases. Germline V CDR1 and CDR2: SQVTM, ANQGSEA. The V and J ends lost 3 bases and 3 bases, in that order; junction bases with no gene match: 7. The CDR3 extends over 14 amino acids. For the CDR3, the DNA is TGCAGCGTTGAGGTTAGGACAGGCGACTATGGCTACACCTTC. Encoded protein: CSVEVRTGDYGYTF. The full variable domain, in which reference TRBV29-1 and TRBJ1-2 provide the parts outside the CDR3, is SAVISQKPSRDICQRGTSLTIQCQVDSQVTMMFWYRQQPGQSLTLIATANQGSEATYESGFVIDKFPISRPNLTFSTLTVSNMSPEDSSIYLCSVEVRTGDYGYTFGSGTRLTVV.

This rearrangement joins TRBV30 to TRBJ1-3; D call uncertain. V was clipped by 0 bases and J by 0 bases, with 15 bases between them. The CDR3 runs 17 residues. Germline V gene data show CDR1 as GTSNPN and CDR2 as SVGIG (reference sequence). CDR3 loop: CAWSVEDMYYSGNTIYF. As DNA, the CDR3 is TGTGCCTGGAGTGTTGAAGACATGTATTACTCTGGAAACACCATATATTTT.

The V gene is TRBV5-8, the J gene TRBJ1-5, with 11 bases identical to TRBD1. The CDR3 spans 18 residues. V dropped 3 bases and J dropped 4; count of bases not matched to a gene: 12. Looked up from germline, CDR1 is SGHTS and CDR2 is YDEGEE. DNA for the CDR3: TGTGCCAGCAGCTCCGGCGACCCGGGACAGGGGGTTAATCAGCCCCAGCATTTT. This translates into CASSSGDPGQGVNQPQHF.

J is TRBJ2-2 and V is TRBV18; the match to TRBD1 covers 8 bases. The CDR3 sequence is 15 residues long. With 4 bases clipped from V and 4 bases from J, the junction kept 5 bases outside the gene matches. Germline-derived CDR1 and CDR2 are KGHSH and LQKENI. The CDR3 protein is CASSRGQGSTGELFF. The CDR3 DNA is TGTGCCAGCTCACGAGGACAGGGAAGCACCGGGGAGCTGTTTTTT.

The CDR3 DNA follows: TGTGCCAGCTCTCGCGGTAGCGAGAACACCGGGGAGCTGTTTTTT. Protein sequence: CASSRGSENTGELFF. The chain employs TRBV7-3 and TRBJ2-2; possibly TRBD2 for D (5 bases). The CDR3 totals 15 residues. The V end lost 8 bases, the J end lost 1 base, and 14 bases lay between the germline ends. Germline CDR1 is SGHTA and CDR2 is FQGTGA.

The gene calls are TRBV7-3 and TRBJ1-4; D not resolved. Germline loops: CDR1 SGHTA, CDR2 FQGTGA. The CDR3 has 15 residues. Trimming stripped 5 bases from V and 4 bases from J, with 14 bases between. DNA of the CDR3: TGTGCCAGCAGCCCTACCCCGGAGGGTAATGAAAAACTGTTTTTT. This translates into CASSPTPEGNEKLFF.